The 19 T cell receptor beta chains below all came from one sample that was sequenced in a study of blood T cells in healthy people across ages. Together with a sample-barcoded 5' primer, a J-beta primer mix was included in a second PCR lasting roughly 6 to 12 cycles. TCRdb re-analysed the 5' RACE reads in MiXCR, keeping a single row per CDR3 protein. This repertoire shows hundreds of thousands of distinct CDR3 sequences, just over 55% found once; its top ten account for around 24%. The sample taken for sequencing was blood. These TCRs come from a man aged 40-55 years in good health.

This clonotype was seen only a few times. The J gene is TRBJ2-3, the V gene TRBV27; D remains ambiguous. The ends were cut back, 3 bases at V and 7 bases at J, with 14 bases in the middle. Germline assignment: CDR1 MNHEY and CDR2 SMNVEV (reference sequence). This CDR3 is 14 amino acids long. In DNA, the CDR3 is TGTGCCAGCAGTTTGTCGGACGGGCTGTATACGCAGTATTTT. It codes for CASSLSDGLYTQYF.

This clonotype showed up just a few times. The chain couples TRBV7-2 to TRBJ2-3; D may be TRBD1 or TRBD2 (5 bases each). This CDR3 comprises 15 residues. V dropped 0 bases and J dropped 4 bases, with 11 bases sitting between them. From germline, CDR1 is SGHTA and CDR2 FQGNSA. This CDR3 reads CASSLAHGAADTQYF. Here the CDR3 DNA reads TGTGCCAGCAGCTTAGCGCACGGGGCGGCAGATACGCAGTATTTT. Based on the CDR3 plus reference TRBV7-2 and TRBJ2-3, the full variable domain is GAGVSQSPSNKVTEKGKDVELRCDPISGHTALYWYRQSLGQGLEFLIYFQGNSAPDKSGLPSDRFSAERTGGSVSTLTIQRTQQEDSAVYLCASSLAHGAADTQYFGPGTRLTVL.

The chain carries TRBV11-3 and TRBJ2-3; 10 bases match TRBD2. The germline V gene encodes CDR1 SGHNT and CDR2 YENEEA. With V trimmed by 0 bases and J by 2 bases, 2 bases remained unmatched. The CDR3 consists of 16 residues. The CDR3 loop is CASSLESGRATDTQYF. The CDR3 DNA follows: TGTGCCAGCAGCTTAGAGAGCGGGAGGGCCACAGATACGCAGTATTTT. The full variable domain, its missing parts supplied by reference TRBV11-3 and TRBJ2-3, is EAGVVQSPRYKIIEKKQPVAFWCNPISGHNTLYWYLQNLGQGPELLIRYENEEAVDDSQLPKDRFSAERLKGVDSTLKIQPAELGDSAVYLCASSLESGRATDTQYFGPGTRLTVL.

The chain uses TRBV28 and TRBJ2-7; a possible D gene is TRBD1 (6 bases). Germline loops: CDR1 MDHEN, CDR2 SYDVKM. Trimming left V 3 bases short and J 0 bases short, with 12 bases between. The length of the CDR3 is 15 residues. The CDR3 sequence is CASSLGQITSYEQYF. The CDR3 bases are TGTGCCAGCAGTTTGGGACAAATCACCTCCTACGAGCAGTACTTC.

The gene calls are TRBV9 and TRBJ2-2; D uncertain. This CDR3 region has 18 residues. Germline CDR1 and CDR2: SGDLS and YYNGEE. V lost 0 bases, J lost 6 bases, and 21 bases lay in between. CDR3 nucleotide sequence: TGTGCCAGCAGCGTAGCTACGGCAGTCCTAATTAACGCCGGGGAGCTGTTTTTT. As protein: CASSVATAVLINAGELFF.

The chain joins TRBV24-1 to TRBJ2-2, with D uncertain. Germline V gene sequence: CDR1 KGHDR, CDR2 SFDVKD. This CDR3 has 15 amino acids. The V and J ends lost 1 base and 4 bases respectively, with 9 bases between them. The CDR3 loop is CATSDLFEGTGELFF. The CDR3 DNA reads as TGTGCCACCAGTGATTTATTTGAAGGCACCGGGGAGCTGTTTTTT.

The chain links TRBV20-1 to TRBJ1-5; maybe TRBD1 (5 bases). The CDR3 contains 15 residues. Germline V gives CDR1 DFQATT, CDR2 SNEGSKA (reference sequence). V dropped 5 bases and J dropped 8 bases, with 22 bases sitting between them. The CDR3 reads CSADPPGTPREPQHF. CDR3 nucleotides: TGCAGTGCTGACCCTCCCGGGACCCCAAGGGAGCCCCAGCATTTT.

For this clonotype: This may stem from a read error, because a much larger clone lies one nucleotide away. The J gene is TRBJ2-7, the V gene TRBV5-1; 10 bases map to TRBD2. The CDR3 extends over 15 amino acids. CDR1 SGHRS and CDR2 YFSETQ come from the germline V gene. CDR3 in DNA: TGCGCCAGCAGCTTGGAAGCGGGAGGGTCCTACAAGCAGTACTTC. This translates into CASSLEAGGSYKQYF. Full variable domain (rest looked up from reference TRBV5-1 and TRBJ2-7): KAGVTQTPRYLIKTRGQQVTLSCSPISGHRSVSWYQQTPGQGLQFLFEYFSETQRNKGNFPGRFSGRQFSNSRSEMNVSTLELGDSALYLCASSLEAGGSYKQYFGPGTRLTVT.

This clonotype was picked up a small number of times. V gene TRBV29-1 combines with J gene TRBJ2-7; D possibly corresponds to TRBD1 (6 bases). Germline V gene data show CDR1 as SQVTM and CDR2 as ANQGSEA. This CDR3 spans 12 amino acids. The CDR3 sequence: CSIIQGSYEQYF. In nucleotides, the CDR3 is TGCAGTATTATACAGGGCTCCTACGAGCAGTACTTC.

The chain carries TRBV14 and TRBJ1-1; D is unclear. The CDR3 contains 12 residues. Per the germline V gene, CDR1 is SGHDN and CDR2 is FVKESK. V was cut by 2 bases and J by 1 base, with 2 bases left in between. This CDR3 is CASSQQNTEAFF. The DNA for the CDR3 is TGTGCCAGCAGCCAACAGAACACTGAAGCTTTCTTT. The full variable domain, its missing parts supplied by reference TRBV14 and TRBJ1-1, is EAGVTQFPSHSVIEKGQTVTLRCDPISGHDNLYWYRRVMGKEIKFLLHFVKESKQDESGMPNNRFLAERTGGTYSTLKVQPAELEDSGVYFCASSQQNTEAFFGQGTRLTVV.

This sequence joins TRBV6-5 and TRBJ2-7; D uncertain. V lost 3 bases, J lost 3 bases, and 18 bases lay in between. The germline gives CDR1 MNHEY, CDR2 SVGAGI. This CDR3 has 16 residues. The CDR3, as DNA: TGTGCCAGCAGTTATCAGCCCCCGGGTCAGCTCTACGAGCAGTACTTC. Residues: CASSYQPPGQLYEQYF.

Of note for this clonotype: Mismatch with germline at one junction end may stem from a read error. The chain joins TRBV7-6 to TRBJ1-1; D is unclear. The CDR3 covers 13 residues. CDR1 and CDR2 from the germline V gene are SGHVS and FNYEAQ. CDR3 nucleotides: TGTGCCATCAGCCCCAATCGCGGACCCGAAGCTTTCTTT. Its protein is CAISPNRGPEAFF. The variable domain in full, with the rest retrieved from reference TRBV7-6 and TRBJ1-1, is GAGVSQSPRYKVTKRGQDVALRCDPISGHVSLYWYRQALGQGPEFLTYFNYEAQQDKSGLPNDRFSAERPEGSISTLTIQRTEQRDSAMYRCAISPNRGPEAFFGQGTRLTVV.

The V and J genes are TRBV7-2 and TRBJ2-7; no reliable D call. Between the trimmed V and J ends, which lost 3 bases and 3 bases, there was a span of 12 bases. The CDR3 is 14 amino acids. Germline V lookup: CDR1 SGHTA, CDR2 FQGNSA. Here the CDR3 reads CASSFDGLLYEQYF. The CDR3 DNA is TGTGCCAGCAGCTTTGACGGATTACTCTACGAGCAGTACTTC.

This clonotype was seen more than once but under ten times. The rearrangement links TRBV12-3 or TRBV12-4 to TRBJ2-7; weak D call: TRBD1 (6 bases). The CDR3 is 12 residues long. Trimming took 5 bases from V and 6 from J, leaving 11 bases between them. The CDR3 coding sequence is TGTGCCAGCAGTGATACAGGGACCGAGCAGTACTTC. Protein product: CASSDTGTEQYF.

This clonotype came up a few times. The chain employs TRBV21-1 and TRBJ2-5. TRBV21-1 is a pseudogene segment. The CDR3 consists of 10 residues. CDR3 nucleotides: TGTGCCAGCCAGGTGGAGACCCAGTACTTC. Residues: CASQVETQYF.

This clonotype occurred a few times. The chain recombines TRBV7-2 with TRBJ2-5; D is uncertain. The CDR3 contains 13 residues. Trimming left V 3 bases short and J 1 base short, with 6 bases between. Germline CDR1 is SGHTA and CDR2 is FQGNSA. The CDR3 here is CASSFQIQETQYF. The CDR3 region has the DNA TGTGCCAGCAGCTTTCAGATCCAAGAGACCCAGTACTTC. Combining the CDR3 with reference TRBV7-2 and TRBJ2-5 gives the whole variable domain GAGVSQSPSNKVTEKGKDVELRCDPISGHTALYWYRQSLGQGLEFLIYFQGNSAPDKSGLPSDRFSAERTGGSVSTLTIQRTQQEDSAVYLCASSFQIQETQYFGPGTRLLVL.

The chain employs TRBV19 and TRBJ2-7; D unresolved. The length of the CDR3 is 14 residues. The V gene's germline CDR1 is LNHDA and CDR2 SQIVND (reference sequence). CDR3 in DNA: TGTGCGACCGGGCCCCAGGTCGGCTCCTACGAGCAGTACTTC. This translates into CATGPQVGSYEQYF.

Written as DNA, the CDR3 is TGCGCCAGCAGCCAAGATTATCGGGAGGACTACAATGAGCAGTTCTTC. It specifies CASSQDYREDYNEQFF. The V gene is TRBV4-3, the J gene TRBJ2-1; 7 nucleotides agree with TRBD2. CDR3 length equals 16 residues. In germline, CDR1 is LGHNA, CDR2 YSLEER. The J segment lost 3 bases and the V segment lost 0 bases, leaving 5 bases of the junction unmatched.

The V and J genes are TRBV29-1 and TRBJ2-1; no clear D. Germline V lookup: CDR1 SQVTM, CDR2 ANQGSEA. CDR3 length: 13 amino acids. With 4 bases removed from V and 1 base from J, the gap between germline ends came to 8 bases. The CDR3: CSVVAYSYNEQFF. In nucleotides, the CDR3 is TGCAGCGTTGTGGCGTATTCCTACAATGAGCAGTTCTTC.